This paragraph covers one T cell receptor beta chain sequence. This clone was seen just once. The antigen it recognizes is unknown. No base-level quality is on record; no much larger clone is a single base apart. Separate from the roughly 660-subject first cohort, the validation cohort of about 130 subjects was the group to which the donors belonged. This entry belongs to a study of cytomegalovirus exposure and HLA in healthy donors (dated 2017 in TCRdb). For the wider study: A later analysis indicated that the 110 or so validation repertoires were generated on the platform also employed for the roughly 730 repertoires of the first cohort. The study was designed to test whether signatures of past pathogen exposure could be identified by cataloging public T cell receptors. A separate validation cohort of approximately 120 different subjects was used in addition to the approximately 610-subject first cohort. High-throughput TCR immunosequencing, statistical association of individual TCRs with disease status, and machine learning were combined to predict cytomegalovirus infection status.

What the work shows at the level of the full study, not this receptor alone: It was suggested by the authors that the approach could potentially be generalized to other disease states and immunological phenotypes. Most TCR sequences were seen in very few donors, while some public TCRs were found in many individuals. In vitro tests confirmed that a few of the cytomegalovirus-associated TCR beta chains recognize cytomegalovirus antigens. A later analysis found that TCRs clustered in the first cohort also tended to co-occur in the roughly 120 validation repertoires, with roughly 95% of cluster scores above 0. The study listed 164 TCR beta chains as associated with cytomegalovirus. All 120 or so repertoires were used to score co-occurrence in the validation cohort in a later analysis, because that analysis had no HLA typing for the cohort. Cytomegalovirus status was reported to be diagnosed by the classifier with high specificity and sensitivity in both the original and validation cohorts.

CDR1 and CDR2, looked up from the germline V gene (reference sequence), are SEHNR and FQNEAQ. The CDR3 sequence holds 14 residues, the cysteine and phenylalanine included. Of all the DNA, just the CDR3 is kept, 42 bases in frame from base 1. Trimming leaves V shorter by 3 bases and J shorter by 2 bases, with the junction holding 4 bases beyond the gene matches. The library relied on the immunoSEQ multiplex PCR assay. Per the source publication's procedure: To diagnose cytomegalovirus status from the catalog of TCR beta chain sequences, a statistical classification framework was built. As stored in TCRdb, this immuneACCESS dataset retains in-frame rearrangements with V and J assigned. A fraction of the clones does not appear; measured against another copy, unresolved V genes explain less than half of the discrepancy, and the remainder lacks a known reason. D and trimming were read from the DNA, whereas the V and J calls and clone size are those reported in that table. For this sample the table gives some 110,000 clones, of which just under 95% were detected only once. 1% to 1.5% of the sample belongs to the ten largest clones.

The sample taken for sequencing was PBMCs. The rearrangement combines TRBV7-9 with TRBJ2-7; 7 central bases correspond to TRBD2. The receptor was derived from a woman aged 18-35 years in good health and CMV-seronegative. The CDR3 has the sequence CASSFGSGTYEQYF. The DNA sequence is TGTGCCAGCAGCTTTGGGAGCGGGACCTACGAGCAGTACTTC.